This T cell receptor beta chain stems from a study of patients and donors after allogeneic stem cell transplantation. TCRdb passed the RT-PCR reads through MiXCR, listing each CDR3 protein once. Of a few hundred thousand distinct CDR3 sequences in the sample, 38% are singletons; the top ten hold roughly 12%. This clonotype occurred a few times. Germline CDR1 reads SQVTM; CDR2 reads ANQGSEA. V was shortened by 2 bases and J by 7 bases, with 3 bases between the two germline ends. The CDR3 consists of 10 residues. The sequencing sample was made of blood, either unsorted or a sorted T cell fraction (not recorded which). This clonotype was sampled from a human donor who was either an allogeneic HSCT recipient or a stem cell or donor lymphocyte infusion donor (not recorded which). It is not recorded whose cells these are; they may come from a transplant donor. The J gene is TRBJ2-1, the V gene TRBV29-1; D uncertain. The CDR3 loop is CSVEKNEQFF. The CDR3 bases are TGCAGCGTTGAAAAAAATGAGCAGTTCTTC.